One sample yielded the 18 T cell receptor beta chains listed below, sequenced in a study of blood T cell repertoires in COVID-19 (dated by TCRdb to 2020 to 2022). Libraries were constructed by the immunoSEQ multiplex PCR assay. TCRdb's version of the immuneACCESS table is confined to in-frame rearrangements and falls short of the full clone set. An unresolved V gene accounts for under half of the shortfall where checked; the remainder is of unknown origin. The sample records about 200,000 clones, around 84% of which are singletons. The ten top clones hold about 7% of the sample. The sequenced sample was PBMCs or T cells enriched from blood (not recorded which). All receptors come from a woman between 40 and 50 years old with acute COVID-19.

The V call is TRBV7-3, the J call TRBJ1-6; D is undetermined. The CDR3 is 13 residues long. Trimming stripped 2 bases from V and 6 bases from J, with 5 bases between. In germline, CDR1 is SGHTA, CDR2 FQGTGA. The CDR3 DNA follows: TGTGCCAGCAGCTTAGCGCGTAATTCACCCCTCCACTTT. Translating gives CASSLARNSPLHF.

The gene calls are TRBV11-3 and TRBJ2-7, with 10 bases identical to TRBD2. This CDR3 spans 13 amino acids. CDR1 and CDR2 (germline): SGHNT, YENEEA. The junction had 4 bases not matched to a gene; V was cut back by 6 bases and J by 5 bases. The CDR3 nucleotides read TGTGCCAGCAGTCCCGGGACTAGCGACGAGCAGTACTTC. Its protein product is CASSPGTSDEQYF.

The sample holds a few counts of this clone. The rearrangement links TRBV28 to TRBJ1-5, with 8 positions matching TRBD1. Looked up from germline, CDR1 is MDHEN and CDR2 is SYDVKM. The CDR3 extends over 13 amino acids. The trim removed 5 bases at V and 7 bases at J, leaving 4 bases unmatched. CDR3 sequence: CASSDRGKQPQHF. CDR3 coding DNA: TGTGCCAGCAGTGACAGGGGAAAACAGCCCCAGCATTTT.

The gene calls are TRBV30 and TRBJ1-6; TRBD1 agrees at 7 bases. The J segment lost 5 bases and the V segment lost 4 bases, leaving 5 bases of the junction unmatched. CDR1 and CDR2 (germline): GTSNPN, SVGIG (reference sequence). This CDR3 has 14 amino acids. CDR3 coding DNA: TGTGCCTGGACCCGGGACAGCAATAATTCACCCCTCCACTTT. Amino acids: CAWTRDSNNSPLHF.

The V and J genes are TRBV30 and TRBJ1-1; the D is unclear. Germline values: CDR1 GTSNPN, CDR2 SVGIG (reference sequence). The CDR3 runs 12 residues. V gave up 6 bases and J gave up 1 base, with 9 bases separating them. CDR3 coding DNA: TGTGCCTGTCCTCGAGGGAACACTGAAGCTTTCTTT. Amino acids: CACPRGNTEAFF.

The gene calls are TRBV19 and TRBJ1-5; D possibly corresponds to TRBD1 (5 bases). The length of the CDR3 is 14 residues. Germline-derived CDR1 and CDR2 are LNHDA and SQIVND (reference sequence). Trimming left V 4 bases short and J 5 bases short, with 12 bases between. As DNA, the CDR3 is TGTGCCAGTAGTAATGCAGGGTACGATCAGCCCCAGCATTTT. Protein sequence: CASSNAGYDQPQHF.

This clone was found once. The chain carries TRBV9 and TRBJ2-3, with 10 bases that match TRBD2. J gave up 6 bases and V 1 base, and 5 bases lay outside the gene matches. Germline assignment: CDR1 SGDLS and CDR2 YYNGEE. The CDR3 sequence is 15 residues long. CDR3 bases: TGTGCCAGCAGCGTACGAAGCGGGGGGGCCGATACGCAGTATTTT. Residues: CASSVRSGGADTQYF.

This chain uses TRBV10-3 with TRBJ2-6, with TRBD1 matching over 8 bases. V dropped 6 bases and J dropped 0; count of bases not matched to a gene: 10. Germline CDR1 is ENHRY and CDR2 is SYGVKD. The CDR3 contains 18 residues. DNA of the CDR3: TGTGCCATCAGGGAGGGGGCAGGGGGCCCCTCTGGGGCCAACGTCCTGACTTTC. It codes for CAIREGAGGPSGANVLTF.

The CDR3: CASSVTGGATDTQYF. The CDR3 DNA sequence: TGTGCCAGCAGCGTAACGGGGGGGGCTACCGATACGCAGTATTTT. The V call is TRBV9, the J call TRBJ2-3; 8 bases align to TRBD2. V gave up 1 base and J gave up 6 bases; unmatched junction bases: 7. The CDR3 runs to 15 residues. Germline V gene data show CDR1 as SGDLS and CDR2 as YYNGEE.

The chain's CDR3 is CAIARDRGPDNYGYTF. Written as DNA, the CDR3 is TGTGCCATCGCCCGGGACAGGGGGCCCGATAACTATGGCTACACCTTC. The chain combines TRBV24-1 with TRBJ1-2; the match to TRBD1 covers 12 bases. Unmatched junction bases numbered 10, after V lost 11 bases and J lost 1 base. The CDR3 loop spans 16 amino acids. Germline CDR1 is KGHDR and CDR2 is SFDVKD.

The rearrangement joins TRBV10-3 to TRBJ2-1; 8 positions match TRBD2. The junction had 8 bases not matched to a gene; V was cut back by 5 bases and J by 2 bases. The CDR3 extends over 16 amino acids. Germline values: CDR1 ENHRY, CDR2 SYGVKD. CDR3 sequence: CAISHGRGGPYNEQFF. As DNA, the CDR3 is TGTGCCATCAGTCATGGCCGGGGGGGCCCCTACAATGAGCAGTTCTTC.

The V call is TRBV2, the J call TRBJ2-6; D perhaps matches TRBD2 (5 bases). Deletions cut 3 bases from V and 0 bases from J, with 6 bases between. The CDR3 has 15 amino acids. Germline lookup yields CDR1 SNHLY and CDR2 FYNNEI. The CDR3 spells CASSDRGSGANVLTF. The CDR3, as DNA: TGTGCCAGCAGTGATCGGGGCTCTGGGGCCAACGTCCTGACTTTC.

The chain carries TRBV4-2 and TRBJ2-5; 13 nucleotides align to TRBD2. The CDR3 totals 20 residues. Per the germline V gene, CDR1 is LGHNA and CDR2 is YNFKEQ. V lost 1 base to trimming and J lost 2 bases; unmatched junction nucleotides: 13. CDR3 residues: CASSQVRLAGGHSVQETQYF. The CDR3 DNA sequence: TGTGCCAGCAGCCAAGTCCGACTAGCGGGAGGCCATTCCGTTCAAGAGACCCAGTACTTC.

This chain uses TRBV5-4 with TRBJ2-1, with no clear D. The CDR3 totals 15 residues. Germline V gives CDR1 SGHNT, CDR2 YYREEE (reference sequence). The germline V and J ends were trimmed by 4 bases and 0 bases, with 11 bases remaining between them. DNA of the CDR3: TGTGCCAGCAGCAACGACTGGAGCTCCTACAATGAGCAGTTCTTC. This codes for CASSNDWSSYNEQFF.

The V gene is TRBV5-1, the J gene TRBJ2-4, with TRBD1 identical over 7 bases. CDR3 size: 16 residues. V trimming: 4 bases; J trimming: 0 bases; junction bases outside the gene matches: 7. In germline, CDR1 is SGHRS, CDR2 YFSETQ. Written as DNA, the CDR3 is TGCGCCAGCAGCCTCGGGACAGTCCTAGCCAAAAACATTCAGTACTTC. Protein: CASSLGTVLAKNIQYF.

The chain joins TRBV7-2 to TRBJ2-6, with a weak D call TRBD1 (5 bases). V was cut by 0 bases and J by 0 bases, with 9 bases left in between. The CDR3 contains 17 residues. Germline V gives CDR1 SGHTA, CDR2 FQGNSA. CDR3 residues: CASSLAGATSGANVLTF. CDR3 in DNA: TGTGCCAGCAGCTTAGCAGGGGCCACCTCTGGGGCCAACGTCCTGACTTTC.

In DNA form, the CDR3 reads TGTGCCAGCAGCCACGGGTTTGGCTACACCTTC. It translates to CASSHGFGYTF. The chain recombines TRBV14 with TRBJ1-2; D is unclear. The CDR3 runs to 11 residues. V was shortened by 3 bases and J by 7 bases, with 6 bases between the two germline ends. Germline lookup yields CDR1 SGHDN and CDR2 FVKESK.

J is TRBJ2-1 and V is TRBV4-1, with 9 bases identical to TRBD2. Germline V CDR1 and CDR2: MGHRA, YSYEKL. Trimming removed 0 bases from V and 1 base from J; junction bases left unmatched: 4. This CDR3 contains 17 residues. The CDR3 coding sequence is TGCGCCAGCAGCCAAGAGGGTACTAGCGGGTCCTACAATGAGCAGTTCTTC. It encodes CASSQEGTSGSYNEQFF.